These 20 T cell receptor beta chains were sequenced from one sample in a study of technical replicates of blood from several donors. Sequencing used immunoSEQ multiplex PCR; TCRdb keeps in-frame clones, though not all of them. The sample holds fewer than 85,000 clones; about 96% are singletons and the top ten take 0.3% to 0.35%. Sequencing input: T cells isolated from PBMCs. The receptors were gathered from a human donor in good health.

The genes are TRBV27 and TRBJ1-4, with D possibly being TRBD1 (5 bases). CDR3 size: 14 residues. Germline V gene data show CDR1 as MNHEY and CDR2 as SMNVEV (reference sequence). The ends were cut back, 5 bases at V and 8 bases at J, with 15 bases in the middle. The DNA for the CDR3 is TGTGCCAGCAGTCTTCGACGGGAGGGGGAAAAACTGTTTTTT. The encoded protein is CASSLRREGEKLFF.

The chain carries TRBV15 and TRBJ2-3; weak D call: TRBD2 (6 bases). V was shortened by 3 bases and J by 0 bases, with 25 bases between the two germline ends. Per the germline V gene, CDR1 is LNHNV and CDR2 is YYDKDF (reference sequence). CDR3 length equals 20 residues. The CDR3 nucleotides read TGTGCCACCAGCAGTCCACGGGGGAGCCGTCAACTCGCCAGCACAGATACGCAGTATTTT. Translated, it gives CATSSPRGSRQLASTDTQYF.

This clone was detected only a few times. The chain couples TRBV14 to TRBJ2-1; 11 nucleotides align to TRBD2. Trimming cost V 4 bases and J 4 bases; bases outside gene matches: 3. Germline lookup yields CDR1 SGHDN and CDR2 FVKESK. This CDR3 is built from 15 residues. The CDR3 DNA is TGTGCCAGCAGCCCTCTAGCGGGAGGATACAATGAGCAGTTCTTC. It codes for CASSPLAGGYNEQFF.

The chain is built from TRBV6-6 and TRBJ2-7; 9 positions agree with TRBD1. The CDR3 loop spans 15 amino acids. CDR1 and CDR2 (germline): MNHNY, SVGAGI (reference sequence). J gave up 12 bases and V 11 bases, and 23 bases lay outside the gene matches. The CDR3 DNA is TGTGCCGAGTCGGGACAGGGATATGGTCTAGCGGTTCGGTACTTC. It yields the protein CAESGQGYGLAVRYF.

The chain joins TRBV15 to TRBJ2-7; 12 bases match TRBD2. The CDR3 is made up of 19 amino acids. Trimming removed 2 bases from V and 0 bases from J; junction bases left unmatched: 11. Germline V gene data show CDR1 as LNHNV and CDR2 as YYDKDF (reference sequence). CDR3 DNA: TGTGCCACCAGCAGACGTGGGACTAGCGGGCGTTCTTCCTCCTACGAGCAGTACTTC. This sequence encodes CATSRRGTSGRSSSYEQYF.

The V gene is TRBV7-9, the J gene TRBJ2-7, with 8 bases fitting TRBD2. J gave up 4 bases and V 4 bases, and 6 bases lay outside the gene matches. Germline V gene lookup returns CDR1 SEHNR and CDR2 FQNEAQ (reference sequence). The CDR3 extends over 14 amino acids. CDR3: CASSSREGQYEQYF. The CDR3 bases are TGTGCCAGCAGCTCTCGGGAGGGACAATACGAGCAGTACTTC.

This clone was recorded once. The chain has TRBV27 and TRBJ1-2, with 8 bases aligning to TRBD1. In germline, CDR1 is MNHEY, CDR2 SMNVEV (reference sequence). CDR3 length: 15 amino acids. Losses at the gene ends were 4 bases for V and 0 bases for J; bases not matched to a gene: 4. CDR3 coding DNA: TGTGCCAGCAGTTCGGGACAGGACCCTAACTATGGCTACACCTTC. Encoded protein: CASSSGQDPNYGYTF.

V usage is TRBV7-9 and J usage is TRBJ2-3; 10 nucleotides match TRBD2. CDR1 SEHNR and CDR2 FQNEAQ come from the germline V gene (reference sequence). The CDR3 length is 16 residues. J lost 6 bases, V lost 1 base, and 7 bases had no gene match. The CDR3 sequence: CASSLDVAGGIDTQYF. CDR3 in DNA: TGTGCCAGCAGCTTAGATGTAGCGGGAGGCATTGATACGCAGTATTTT.

The chain couples TRBV28 to TRBJ2-5, with 16 bases fitting TRBD2. The CDR3 consists of 18 residues. J lost 4 bases, V lost 5 bases, and 10 bases had no gene match. CDR1 is MDHEN, CDR2 SYDVKM, per germline. The DNA of the CDR3 is TGTGCCAGCAGTCGTGTCCCGGGACTAGCGGGAGGGGGAGAGACCCAGTACTTC. It encodes CASSRVPGLAGGGETQYF. Complete variable domain (other parts from reference TRBV28 and TRBJ2-5): DVKVTQSSRYLVKRTGEKVFLECVQDMDHENMFWYRQDPGLGLRLIYFSYDVKMKEKGDIPEGYSVSREKKERFSLILESASTNQTSMYLCASSRVPGLAGGGETQYFGPGTRLLVL.

The chain recombines TRBV29-1 with TRBJ1-5; 10 bases align to TRBD1. The CDR3 is 14 amino acids. Germline V gene lookup returns CDR1 SQVTM and CDR2 ANQGSEA. J lost 5 bases, V lost 8 bases, and 9 bases had no gene match. CDR3 region: CSSGRQGADQPQHF. DNA of the CDR3: TGCAGCTCGGGTAGACAGGGGGCAGATCAGCCCCAGCATTTT.

This clone occurred a few times. The chain links TRBV5-6 to TRBJ1-5; a weak D match, TRBD1 (5 bases). The V end was cut by 4 bases, the J end by 2 bases, with 7 bases between. This CDR3 is 13 amino acids long. Looked up from germline, CDR1 is SGHDT and CDR2 is YYEEEE. The CDR3 sequence: CASSEQGNQPQHF. DNA for the CDR3: TGTGCCAGCAGCGAACAGGGCAATCAGCCCCAGCATTTT.

J is TRBJ2-7 and V is TRBV4-1; 12 bases line up with TRBD1. V trimming: 0 bases; J trimming: 10 bases; junction bases outside the gene matches: 7. The CDR3 is made up of 15 amino acids. CDR1 MGHRA and CDR2 YSYEKL come from the germline V gene. The CDR3 loop is CASSQEAGQGAVQYF. In DNA form, the CDR3 reads TGCGCCAGCAGCCAAGAAGCGGGACAGGGGGCGGTTCAGTACTTC.

The chain joins TRBV28 to TRBJ2-7; possible D gene TRBD2, 7 bases. The germline V gene has CDR1 MDHEN and CDR2 SYDVKM. The CDR3 has 15 residues. CDR3 region: CVIGGGSYTTYEQYF. CDR3 sequence (DNA): TGTGTTATAGGGGGGGGCAGTTATACCACCTACGAGCAGTACTTC.

The chain combines TRBV7-2 with TRBJ1-3; 8 nucleotides match TRBD1. After removal of 5 bases from V and 2 bases from J, the junction contained 8 bases not matched to a gene. CDR3 size: 16 residues. Looked up from germline, CDR1 is SGHTA and CDR2 is FQGNSA. CDR3 amino acids: CASSTRTGSTGNTIYF. In nucleotides, the CDR3 is TGTGCCAGCAGCACACGGACAGGGAGTACTGGAAACACCATATATTTT.

This chain uses TRBV5-4 with TRBJ2-1; 7 nucleotides line up with TRBD2. The germline V gene has CDR1 SGHNT and CDR2 YYREEE (reference sequence). The junction had 0 bases not matched to a gene; V was cut back by 0 bases and J by 9 bases. The CDR3 has 12 residues. The CDR3 DNA is TGTGCCAGCAGCTTGGGGGGGGGTGAGCAGTTCTTC. Translation gives CASSLGGGEQFF.

This clone was seen just once. The gene calls are TRBV19 and TRBJ1-4; no clear D. The CDR3 length is 16 residues. Germline V lookup: CDR1 LNHDA, CDR2 SQIVND (reference sequence). V lost 7 bases and J lost 0, with 15 bases in between. This chain's CDR3 is CASMEARASTNEKLFF. The CDR3 DNA reads TGTGCCAGTATGGAGGCTAGGGCATCAACTAATGAAAAACTGTTTTTT. The full variable domain, rest sourced from reference TRBV19 and TRBJ1-4, is DGGITQSPKYLFRKEGQNVTLSCEQNLNHDAMYWYRQDPGQGLRLIYYSQIVNDFQKGDIAEGYSVSREKKESFPLTVTSAQKNPTAFYLCASMEARASTNEKLFFGSGTQLSVL.

V and J are TRBV5-4 and TRBJ2-5, with TRBD2 matching 11 bases. V lost 0 bases, J lost 5 bases, and 3 bases stayed unmatched. Looked up from germline, CDR1 is SGHNT and CDR2 is YYREEE (reference sequence). The CDR3 is 15 residues long. The CDR3 coding sequence is TGTGCCAGCAGCTTGGATAGCGGGAGGGGGGAGACCCAGTACTTC. This translates into CASSLDSGRGETQYF. Based on the CDR3 plus reference TRBV5-4 and TRBJ2-5, the full variable domain is ETGVTQSPTHLIKTRGQQVTLRCSSQSGHNTVSWYQQALGQGPQFIFQYYREEENGRGNFPPRFSGLQFPNYSSELNVNALELDDSALYLCASSLDSGRGETQYFGPGTRLLVL.

The rearrangement links TRBV7-9 to TRBJ1-4, with 7 bases matching TRBD1. The CDR3 extends over 15 amino acids. Germline loops: CDR1 SEHNR, CDR2 FQNEAQ (reference sequence). V dropped 5 bases and J dropped 8; count of bases not matched to a gene: 11. This chain's CDR3 is CASSPRDSVLEKLFF. The CDR3 nucleotides are TGTGCCAGCAGCCCGAGGGACAGTGTTTTGGAAAAACTGTTTTTT.

The J gene is TRBJ2-7, the V gene TRBV6-1; D gene unclear. V was shortened by 1 base and J by 2 bases, with 9 bases between the two germline ends. From germline, CDR1 is MNHNS and CDR2 SASEGT. CDR3 length: 14 residues. CDR3 amino acids: CASSEDVGTYEQYF. DNA for the CDR3: TGTGCCAGCAGTGAAGATGTCGGTACCTACGAGCAGTACTTC.

This chain uses TRBV27 with TRBJ2-7, with D hard to call. V gave up 8 bases and J gave up 0 bases, with 11 bases separating them. The CDR3 covers 13 residues. Germline V CDR1 and CDR2: MNHEY, SMNVEV (reference sequence). As DNA, the CDR3 is TGTGCCAGCTTTGGGCAGAGCTCCTACGAGCAGTACTTC. Amino acid sequence: CASFGQSSYEQYF.